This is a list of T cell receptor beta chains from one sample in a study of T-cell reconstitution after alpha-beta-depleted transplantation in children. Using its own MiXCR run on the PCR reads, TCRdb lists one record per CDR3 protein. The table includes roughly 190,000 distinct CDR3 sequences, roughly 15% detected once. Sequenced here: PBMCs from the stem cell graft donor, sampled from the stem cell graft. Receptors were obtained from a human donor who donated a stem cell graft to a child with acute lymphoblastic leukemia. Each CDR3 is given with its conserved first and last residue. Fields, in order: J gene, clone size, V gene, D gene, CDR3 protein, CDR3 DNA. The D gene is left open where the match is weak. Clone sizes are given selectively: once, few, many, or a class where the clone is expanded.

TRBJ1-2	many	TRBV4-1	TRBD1	CASSSQGTGVYGYTF	TGCGCCAGCAGCAGCCAAGGGACAGGGGTTTATGGCTACACCTTC
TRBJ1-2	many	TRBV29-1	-	CSVEDWDPEGRYTF	TGCAGCGTTGAAGACTGGGACCCCGAGGGTCGCTACACCTTC
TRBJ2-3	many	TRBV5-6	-	CASSSLLYQHDTQYF	TGTGCCAGCAGCTCTCTACTATACCAACATGATACGCAGTATTTT
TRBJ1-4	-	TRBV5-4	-	CASSSRRVGGKLFF	TGTGCCAGCAGCTCCAGGCGGGTGGGAGGAAAACTGTTTTTT
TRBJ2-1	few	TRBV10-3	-	CAISESEGLASLSPYNEQFF	TGTGCCATCAGTGAGTCCGAGGGTCTAGCGTCACTAAGCCCCTACAATGAGCAGTTCTTC
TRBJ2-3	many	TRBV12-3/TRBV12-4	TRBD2	CASSPRGLAGGGDTQYF	TGTGCCAGCAGCCCCCGGGGACTAGCGGGAGGTGGAGATACGCAGTATTTT
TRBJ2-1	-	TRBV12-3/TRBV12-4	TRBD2	CASRSGTSGRSDEQFF	TGTGCCAGCAGGTCCGGGACTAGCGGGAGGTCGGATGAGCAGTTCTTC
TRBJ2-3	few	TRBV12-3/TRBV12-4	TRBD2	CASSSPPGLAGLRGVDTQYF	TGTGCCAGCAGTTCCCCTCCGGGACTAGCGGGGTTGCGTGGTGTCGATACGCAGTATTTT
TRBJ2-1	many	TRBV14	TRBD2	CASSQERGRGSEQFF	TGTGCCAGCAGCCAAGAAAGAGGGAGGGGAAGTGAGCAGTTCTTC
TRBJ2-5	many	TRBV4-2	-	CASSQVGSVRETQYF	TGTGCCAGCAGCCAAGTCGGGAGTGTTAGGGAGACCCAGTACTTC
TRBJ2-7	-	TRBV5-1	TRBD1	CASSLAGTGGYEQYF	TGCGCCAGCAGCTTGGCCGGGACAGGGGGCTACGAGCAGTACTTC
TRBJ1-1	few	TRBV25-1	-	CASSPSEGQNTEAFF	TGTGCCAGCAGTCCAAGCGAGGGACAGAACACTGAAGCTTTCTTT
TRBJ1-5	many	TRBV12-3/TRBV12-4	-	CASAQGRVNQPQHF	TGTGCCAGCGCGCAGGGGAGGGTCAATCAGCCCCAGCATTTT
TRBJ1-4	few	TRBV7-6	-	CASSLAAGGATNEKLFF	TGTGCCAGCAGCTTAGCGGCGGGCGGTGCAACTAATGAAAAACTGTTTTTT
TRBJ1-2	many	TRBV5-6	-	CASSLLQGINYGYTF	TGTGCCAGCAGCTTGCTCCAGGGAATTAACTATGGCTACACCTTC
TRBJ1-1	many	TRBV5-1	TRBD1	CASSGGLRQGALDTEAFF	TGCGCCAGCAGCGGGGGGCTGAGACAGGGGGCGCTGGACACTGAAGCTTTCTTT
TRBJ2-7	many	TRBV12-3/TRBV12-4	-	CASSLVGREQYF	TGTGCCAGCAGTTTGGTAGGGCGGGAGCAGTACTTC
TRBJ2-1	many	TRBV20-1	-	CSARVASGEQFF	TGCAGTGCTAGAGTTGCCAGCGGAGAGCAGTTCTTC
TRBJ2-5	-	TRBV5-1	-	CASSKDLKETQYF	TGCGCCAGCAGCAAGGACTTGAAAGAGACCCAGTACTTC
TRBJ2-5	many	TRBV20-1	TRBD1	CSATKLNTGGETQYF	TGCAGTGCTACCAAACTAAACACAGGGGGAGAGACCCAGTACTTC
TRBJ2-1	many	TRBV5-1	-	CASSPVSLSSYNEQFF	TGCGCCAGCAGCCCGGTTTCGCTGAGCTCCTACAATGAGCAGTTCTTC
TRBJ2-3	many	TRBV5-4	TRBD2	CASTKLAGTDTQYF	TGTGCCAGCACAAAACTAGCGGGGACAGATACGCAGTATTTT
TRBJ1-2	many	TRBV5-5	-	CASSSAGTPYYGYTF	TGTGCCAGCAGCTCCGCCGGGACACCTTACTATGGCTACACCTTC
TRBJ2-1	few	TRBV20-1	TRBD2	CSARDRYAGGQGEQFF	TGCAGTGCTAGAGATCGTTACGCGGGAGGCCAGGGGGAGCAGTTCTTC
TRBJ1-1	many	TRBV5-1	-	CASSLGINSGRLSTIF	TGCGCCAGCAGCTTGGGCATCAATTCGGGACGGCTTTCTACGATCTTT
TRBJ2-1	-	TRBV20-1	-	CSASPSGNVAYNEQFF	TGCAGTGCTAGTCCGTCGGGTAATGTTGCCTACAATGAGCAGTTCTTC
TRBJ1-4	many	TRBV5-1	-	CASSLNSGSKEKLFF	TGCGCCAGCAGCTTGAATTCGGGGTCGAAGGAAAAACTGTTTTTT